Below, 32 T cell receptor beta chains from the same sample are listed, as sequenced in a study of T cells in Graves' hyperthyroidism and ophthalmopathy. What was amplified from RNA transcripts were TCR beta CDR3 regions. RT-PCR in the first round (using the HTBI primer set) targeted the TCR CDR3. TCRdb re-called the multiplex PCR reads with MiXCR, one entry per CDR3 protein. The data hold 250,000 or so distinct CDR3 sequences, with over 12% observed a single time. The material sequenced was blood. The receptors stem from a woman between 45 and 65 years old with Graves' hyperthyroidism that later progressed to Graves' ophthalmopathy.

In this sample, this clonotype turned up many times. The chain is built from TRBV19 and TRBJ1-1; D unresolved. The germline V and J ends were trimmed by 6 bases and 0 bases, with 8 bases remaining between them. Germline V gives CDR1 LNHDA, CDR2 SQIVND (reference sequence). The CDR3 is made up of 13 amino acids. CDR3 coding DNA: TGTGCCAGTAGGCGAGGACTGAACACTGAAGCTTTCTTT. Amino acids: CASRRGLNTEAFF.

The chain links TRBV14 to TRBJ2-5; D tentatively reads TRBD1 or TRBD2 (5 bases each). Trimming shortened V by 0 bases and J by 9 bases, and 17 bases separated the two germline ends. The V gene's germline CDR1 is SGHDN and CDR2 FVKESK. This CDR3 has 15 amino acids. CDR3 sequence reads: CASSQERGSLGAQYF. The CDR3 DNA reads TGTGCCAGCAGCCAAGAACGGGGCAGCCTAGGGGCCCAGTACTTC.

A remark on this clonotype: Given a much more abundant clone one base away, this may be a read error. This sequence joins TRBV7-9 and TRBJ2-1, with 9 positions matching TRBD2. Losses at the gene ends were 6 bases for V and 9 bases for J; bases not matched to a gene: 6. The CDR3 runs to 13 residues. From germline, CDR1 is SEHNR and CDR2 FQNEAQ (reference sequence). The CDR3 here is CASRATSGFEQFF. The CDR3 bases are TGTGCCAGCAGAGCGACTAGCGGCTTTGAGCAGTTCTTC.

This clonotype was picked up a small number of times. The chain combines TRBV19 with TRBJ2-3, with no clear D. The CDR3 totals 14 residues. Trimming cost V 1 base and J 4 bases, with 9 bases left between them. The germline V gene encodes CDR1 LNHDA and CDR2 SQIVND (reference sequence). The CDR3 DNA reads as TGTGCCAGTAGTATAGGGGTGGTAGCAGATACGCAGTATTTT. This sequence encodes CASSIGVVADTQYF.

Ten or more counts support this clonotype. The CDR3 region has the DNA TGTGCCAGCAGCCCCCCCGGGGTTACCAACACCGGGGAGCTGTTTTTT. Its protein is CASSPPGVTNTGELFF. V gene TRBV14 combines with J gene TRBJ2-2; D is possibly TRBD2 (5 bases). CDR3 length: 16 amino acids. Trimming removed 4 bases from V and 2 bases from J, with 14 bases in between. CDR1 and CDR2 from the germline V gene are SGHDN and FVKESK.

The chain combines TRBV4-2 with TRBJ2-1; perhaps D is TRBD1 or TRBD2 (6 bases each). Deletions cut 1 base from V and 0 bases from J, with 16 bases between. The CDR3 spans 18 residues. The germline V gene has CDR1 LGHNA and CDR2 YNFKEQ. The CDR3 DNA reads TGTGCCAGCAGCCAAGGGGGGTGGAGGGGGGACTCCTACAATGAGCAGTTCTTC. Encoded protein: CASSQGGWRGDSYNEQFF.

This clonotype was observed many times. This chain connects TRBV7-9 to TRBJ2-5; weak D call: TRBD1 (7 bases). Trimming stripped 6 bases from V and 4 bases from J, with 15 bases between. The CDR3 loop spans 14 amino acids. Per germline, CDR1 SEHNR and CDR2 FQNEAQ (reference sequence). CDR3 nucleotide sequence: TGTGCCAGCAGTAATCGACAGGGAGGAGAGACCCAGTACTTC. It yields the protein CASSNRQGGETQYF.

The genes are TRBV20-1 and TRBJ1-5; D gene uncertain. The germline V gene encodes CDR1 DFQATT and CDR2 SNEGSKA (reference sequence). The length of the CDR3 is 14 residues. The V gene lost 6 bases and the J gene lost 1 base, with 13 bases spanning the gap. The CDR3 spells CSASSFWSNQPQHF. The CDR3 nucleotides are TGCAGTGCCAGCAGCTTTTGGAGCAATCAGCCCCAGCATTTT.

Concerning this clonotype itself: A much larger clone lies a single base off, so this may be a read error. This CDR3 reads CASSRGRRGLKADTQYF. The CDR3 nucleotides read TGTGCCAGCAGTAGGGGCAGGCGGGGTCTCAAGGCAGATACGCAGTATTTT. V usage is TRBV28 and J usage is TRBJ2-3, with a weak D call TRBD2 (6 bases). V shed 5 bases and J shed 4 bases, with 22 bases lying between them. Germline V gene sequence: CDR1 MDHEN, CDR2 SYDVKM. The CDR3 totals 17 residues.

This clonotype has a count of ten or more. The CDR3 region has the DNA TGTGCCAGCAGTTCCCCCAGCGGGAGTAGAACAGATACGCAGTATTTT. Its protein is CASSSPSGSRTDTQYF. The J gene is TRBJ2-3, the V gene TRBV28; 8 bases match TRBD2. CDR3 length equals 16 residues. Germline assignment: CDR1 MDHEN and CDR2 SYDVKM. The ends lost 4 bases at V and 3 bases at J; junction bases unmatched: 9.

This clonotype was recorded many times. V gene TRBV28 combines with J gene TRBJ1-6; TRBD1 matches at 9 bases. CDR3 length: 15 amino acids. CDR1 MDHEN and CDR2 SYDVKM come from the germline V gene. V dropped 2 bases and J dropped 10; count of bases not matched to a gene: 6. This CDR3 reads CASSLPGQGWSPLHF. As DNA, the CDR3 is TGTGCCAGCAGTTTACCGGGACAGGGATGGTCACCCCTCCACTTT.

This clonotype occurred many times. The chain employs TRBV28 and TRBJ2-1; D gene ambiguous. The CDR3 spans 11 residues. V lost 8 bases and J 7 bases, leaving 9 bases between the germline ends. Germline assignment: CDR1 MDHEN and CDR2 SYDVKM. DNA of the CDR3: TGTGCCAGCGCAGAGTGGAATGAGCAGTTCTTC. Encoded protein: CASAEWNEQFF.

About this clonotype: This may come from a read error, since a much larger clone is one base off. The chain carries TRBV6-2 or TRBV6-3 and TRBJ1-1; no clear D gene. CDR3 length: 14 amino acids. Germline assignment: CDR1 MNHEY and CDR2 SVGEGT. Here the CDR3 DNA reads TGTGCCAGCAGCCCAATGTCGGCGTCCACTGAAGCTTCCTTT. It codes for CASSPMSASTEASF.

In this sample, this clonotype turned up a few times. The chain joins TRBV19 to TRBJ1-1; D remains ambiguous. Trimming removed 3 bases from V and 0 bases from J, with 20 bases in between. The CDR3 is 18 residues long. Germline V gives CDR1 LNHDA, CDR2 SQIVND (reference sequence). The CDR3 protein is CASSIGPPMGTMNTEAFF. The CDR3 bases are TGTGCCAGTAGTATCGGCCCCCCTATGGGAACGATGAACACTGAAGCTTTCTTT.

The chain employs TRBV28 and TRBJ1-4, with TRBD1 identical over 7 bases. The CDR3 runs 15 residues. V was clipped by 5 bases and J by 5 bases; unmatched bases: 8. Per germline, CDR1 MDHEN and CDR2 SYDVKM. CDR3 sequence: CASSPQTGSNEKLFF. CDR3 coding DNA: TGTGCCAGCAGTCCACAGACAGGGTCAAATGAAAAACTGTTTTTT.

At least ten counts were recorded for this clonotype. The chain is built from TRBV20-1 and TRBJ2-1; D possibly matches TRBD1 or TRBD2 (5 bases each). V lost 7 bases and J lost 7, with 20 bases in between. This CDR3 contains 14 residues. In germline, CDR1 is DFQATT, CDR2 SNEGSKA (reference sequence). The CDR3 reads CSERAGTLGNEQFF. The DNA of the CDR3 is TGCAGTGAAAGAGCAGGGACCCTCGGGAATGAGCAGTTCTTC.

This clonotype was counted only a few times. This sequence joins TRBV27 and TRBJ2-6, with 8 bases matching TRBD1. Germline-derived CDR1 and CDR2 are MNHEY and SMNVEV (reference sequence). The trim removed 4 bases at V and 2 bases at J, leaving 1 base unmatched. This CDR3 is 15 amino acids long. Here the CDR3 reads CASSSGGAGANVLTF. The CDR3 coding sequence is TGTGCCAGCAGTTCAGGGGGCGCTGGGGCCAACGTCCTGACTTTC. The variable domain in full, completed from reference TRBV27 and TRBJ2-6, reads EAQVTQNPRYLITVTGKKLTVTCSQNMNHEYMSWYRQDPGLGLRQIYYSMNVEVTDKGDVPEGYKVSRKEKRNFPLILESPSPNQTSLYFCASSSGGAGANVLTFGAGSRLTVL.

V gene TRBV20-1 combines with J gene TRBJ1-5; weak D call: TRBD1 (5 bases). The CDR3 runs 13 residues. CDR1 and CDR2 from the germline V gene are DFQATT and SNEGSKA (reference sequence). Trimming stripped 5 bases from V and 3 bases from J, with 11 bases between. CDR3 in amino acids: CSAPWDANQPQHF. The CDR3 region has the DNA TGCAGTGCTCCTTGGGACGCCAATCAGCCCCAGCATTTT.

This clonotype has only a few counts. This rearrangement joins TRBV30 to TRBJ2-3; 8 nucleotides line up with TRBD2. Germline V lookup: CDR1 GTSNPN, CDR2 SVGIG (reference sequence). This CDR3 contains 14 residues. V was clipped by 5 bases and J by 6 bases; unmatched bases: 10. The DNA for the CDR3 is TGTGCCTGGGCGAGGGGGACTAGTGGCGATACGCAGTATTTT. This codes for CAWARGTSGDTQYF.

This clonotype turned up a few times. V and J are TRBV10-2 and TRBJ2-1, with D unclear. Trimming left V 5 bases short and J 4 bases short, with 12 bases between. Germline CDR1 is WSHSY and CDR2 is SAAADI. CDR3 size: 14 residues. The CDR3 DNA reads TGCGCCAGCAGTCCCGGACCAGATTACAATGAGCAGTTCTTC. Translated: CASSPGPDYNEQFF.

In its sample, this clonotype was seen a few times. The chain carries TRBV24-1 and TRBJ2-3, with TRBD1 identical over 10 bases. The CDR3 extends over 15 amino acids. V was pared by 4 bases and J by 4 bases, with 4 bases of the junction left unmatched. CDR1 is KGHDR, CDR2 SFDVKD, per germline. CDR3 amino acids: CATSERQGAADTQYF. CDR3 nucleotide sequence: TGTGCCACCAGTGAGAGACAGGGGGCTGCAGATACGCAGTATTTT.

This clonotype occurred a few times. This chain connects TRBV6-1 to TRBJ1-2; D remains ambiguous. The CDR3 loop spans 14 amino acids. The germline V gene has CDR1 MNHNS and CDR2 SASEGT. V was clipped by 6 bases and J by 2 bases, with 13 bases between them. CDR3 loop: CASRITGGNYGYTF. The CDR3, as DNA: TGTGCCAGCAGAATTACGGGTGGGAACTATGGCTACACCTTC.

This clonotype was counted a few times. This CDR3 is CATSRETGDYGYTF. DNA for the CDR3: TGTGCCACCAGCAGAGAGACAGGGGACTATGGCTACACCTTC. V and J are TRBV15 and TRBJ1-2; 8 bases map to TRBD1. CDR1 is LNHNV and CDR2 is YYDKDF in the germline V gene (reference sequence). V was clipped by 0 bases and J by 3 bases; unmatched bases: 0. This CDR3 is built from 14 residues.

The chain recombines TRBV5-1 with TRBJ2-7, with 10 bases matching TRBD1. This CDR3 contains 16 residues. Germline CDR1 SGHRS, CDR2 YFSETQ. J was trimmed by 4 bases and V by 0 bases; bases with no gene match: 7. The CDR3 loop is CASSLASGTGVYEQYF. The CDR3, as DNA: TGCGCCAGCAGCTTGGCCTCCGGGACAGGGGTGTACGAGCAGTACTTC.

In this sample, this clonotype turned up once. This may come from a read error, since a much larger clone is one base off. This chain uses TRBV12-3 or TRBV12-4 with TRBJ2-1; TRBD1 is a possible D gene (6 bases). The CDR3 is made up of 15 amino acids. The CDR3: CAGRSADSSYNEQFF. As DNA, the CDR3 is TGTGCCGGCAGATCCGCGGACAGCTCCTACAATGAGCAGTTCTTC.

This clonotype was recorded at least ten times. V gene TRBV5-1 combines with J gene TRBJ2-5; D may be TRBD1 or TRBD2 (5 bases each). The length of the CDR3 is 13 residues. Germline lookup yields CDR1 SGHRS and CDR2 YFSETQ. Deletions cut 5 bases from V and 3 bases from J, with 11 bases between. CDR3 region: CASRRGHEETQYF. The CDR3 DNA sequence: TGCGCCAGCAGGAGGGGCCACGAAGAGACCCAGTACTTC. Full variable domain (remainder filled in from reference TRBV5-1 and TRBJ2-5): KAGVTQTPRYLIKTRGQQVTLSCSPISGHRSVSWYQQTPGQGLQFLFEYFSETQRNKGNFPGRFSGRQFSNSRSEMNVSTLELGDSALYLCASRRGHEETQYFGPGTRLLVL.

At least ten counts were recorded for this clonotype. The chain combines TRBV6-1 with TRBJ2-7; unclear D gene. Germline values: CDR1 MNHNS, CDR2 SASEGT. V was pared by 9 bases and J by 9 bases, with 24 bases between. This CDR3 is 14 amino acids long. In DNA form, the CDR3 reads TGTGCCAGTAGACAAAATGAGGCATTTGGTGCGCAGTACTTC. Translation gives CASRQNEAFGAQYF.

This clonotype was picked up a small number of times. V usage is TRBV7-9 and J usage is TRBJ1-1; D not certain. Germline V gene data show CDR1 as SEHNR and CDR2 as FQNEAQ (reference sequence). This CDR3 comprises 14 residues. V lost 3 bases and J lost 4, with 12 bases in between. The CDR3 spells CASSFPGRITEAFF. CDR3 DNA: TGTGCCAGCAGCTTCCCAGGTCGGATCACTGAAGCTTTCTTT.

This clonotype occurred many times. The chain has TRBV30 and TRBJ2-2; 9 bases align to TRBD2. Per the germline V gene, CDR1 is GTSNPN and CDR2 is SVGIG (reference sequence). The CDR3 contains 14 residues. The ends lost 4 bases at V and 5 bases at J; junction bases unmatched: 5. The CDR3 loop reads CAWNSGSGTGELFF. The CDR3 DNA follows: TGTGCCTGGAATAGCGGGAGTGGTACCGGGGAGCTGTTTTTT.

This clonotype has ten or more counts. The chain couples TRBV12-3 or TRBV12-4 to TRBJ1-5; TRBD1 agrees at 7 bases. The CDR3 loop spans 15 amino acids. V lost 3 bases, J lost 2 bases, and 4 bases stayed unmatched. CDR3 residues: CASSFSQGGNQPQHF. As DNA, the CDR3 is TGTGCCAGCAGTTTTAGCCAGGGGGGCAATCAGCCCCAGCATTTT.

This clonotype has a count of ten or more. This chain links TRBV5-1 with TRBJ1-5, with no clear D. With 2 bases removed from V and 5 bases from J, the gap between germline ends came to 11 bases. CDR1 SGHRS and CDR2 YFSETQ come from the germline V gene. The CDR3 consists of 14 residues. CDR3 loop: CASSFGNTDQPQHF. The DNA for the CDR3 is TGCGCCAGCAGCTTCGGGAATACCGATCAGCCCCAGCATTTT.

This clonotype was counted many times. The chain recombines TRBV5-1 with TRBJ2-7; tentative D call: TRBD1 (6 bases). The germline V gene encodes CDR1 SGHRS and CDR2 YFSETQ. This CDR3 is 15 amino acids long. V was trimmed by 0 bases and J by 3 bases, leaving 13 bases between them. The DNA for the CDR3 is TGCGCCAGCAGCTTGGATGTACAGGGTCTCTACGAGCAGTACTTC. This sequence encodes CASSLDVQGLYEQYF.